This T cell receptor beta chain was recorded in a study of CD8 T cells in Susac syndrome. cDNA came from roughly 0.47 to 1 ug RNA primed by random hexamers. TCRdb reprocessed the immunoSEQ multiplex PCR reads with MiXCR, giving one entry per CDR3 protein. The data show just over 150,000 distinct CDR3 sequences, with over 85% seen just once and roughly 0.21% held by the top ten. The length of the CDR3 is 15 residues. Germline assignment: CDR1 SGDLS and CDR2 YYNGEE. V dropped 0 bases and J dropped 4 bases, with 13 bases sitting between them. The chain has TRBV9 and TRBJ1-1; D remains unclear. The sample was CD8+ T cells from PBMCs. This clonotype was sampled from a human donor with multiple sclerosis. CDR3 amino acids: CASSVGARAGTEAFF. The CDR3 nucleotides read TGTGCCAGCAGCGTAGGGGCGCGAGCGGGCACTGAAGCTTTCTTT.